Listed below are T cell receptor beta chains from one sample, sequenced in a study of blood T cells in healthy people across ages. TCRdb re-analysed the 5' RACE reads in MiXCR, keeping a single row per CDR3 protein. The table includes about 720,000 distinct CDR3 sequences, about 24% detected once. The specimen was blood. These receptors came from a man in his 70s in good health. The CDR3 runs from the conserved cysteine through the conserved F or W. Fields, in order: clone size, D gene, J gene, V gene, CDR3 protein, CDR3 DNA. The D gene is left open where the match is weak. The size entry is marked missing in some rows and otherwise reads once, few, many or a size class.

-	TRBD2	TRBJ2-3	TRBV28	CASSLVGGLATDTQYF	TGTGCCAGCAGTTTAGTTGGGGGACTAGCAACAGATACGCAGTATTTT
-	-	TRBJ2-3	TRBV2	CASRPSPRADTQYF	TGTGCCAGCAGACCCTCCCCCCGGGCAGATACGCAGTATTTT
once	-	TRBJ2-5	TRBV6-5	CASSRIRQETQYF	TGTGCCAGCAGTCGGATCCGCCAAGAGACCCAGTACTTC
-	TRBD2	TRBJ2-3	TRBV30	CAWSVRTSGSGTDTQYF	TGTGCCTGGAGTGTACGGACTAGCGGGAGTGGTACAGATACGCAGTATTTT
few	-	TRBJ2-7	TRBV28	CASSLSGKWSEQYF	TGTGCCAGCAGTTTATCGGGAAAATGGAGCGAGCAGTACTTC
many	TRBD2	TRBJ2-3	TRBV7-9	CASSSSGGSTDTQYF	TGTGCCAGCAGCTCGAGCGGGGGTAGCACAGATACGCAGTATTTT
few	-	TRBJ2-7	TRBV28	CASSFEGDYEQYF	TGTGCCAGCAGTTTTGAGGGCGATTACGAGCAGTACTTC
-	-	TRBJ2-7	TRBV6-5	CASSFDEGNAYEQYF	TGTGCCAGCAGCTTTGACGAGGGGAATGCCTACGAGCAGTACTTC
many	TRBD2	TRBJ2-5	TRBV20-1	CSARDGLAGVETQYF	TGCAGTGCTAGAGACGGACTAGCGGGAGTCGAGACCCAGTACTTC
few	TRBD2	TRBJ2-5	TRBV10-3	CAISKAGAGAQETQYF	TGTGCCATCAGTAAAGCGGGAGCGGGGGCCCAAGAGACCCAGTACTTC
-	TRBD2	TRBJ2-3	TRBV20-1	CSARESGMWTDTQYF	TGCAGTGCTAGAGAGAGCGGGATGTGGACAGATACGCAGTATTTT
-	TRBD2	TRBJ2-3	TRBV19	CDNRTSGGTDTQYF	TGTGACAATCGAACTAGCGGAGGCACAGATACGCAGTATTTT
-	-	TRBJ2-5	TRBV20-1	CSVLSWETQYF	TGCAGTGTCCTGTCTTGGGAGACCCAGTACTTC
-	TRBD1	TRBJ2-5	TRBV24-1	CATSDDRDVGRETQYF	TGTGCCACCAGTGATGACAGGGACGTCGGTCGGGAGACCCAGTACTTC
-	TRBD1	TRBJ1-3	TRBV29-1	CSVDFGTEPFHPSGNTIYF	TGCAGCGTTGATTTTGGGACAGAACCTTTTCACCCCTCTGGAAACACCATATATTTT
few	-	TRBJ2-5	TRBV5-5	CASKMDGPETQYF	TGTGCCAGCAAAATGGATGGGCCGGAGACCCAGTACTTC
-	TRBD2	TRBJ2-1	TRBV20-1	CGTWTSGGNEQFF	TGCGGAACTTGGACTAGCGGAGGCAATGAGCAGTTCTTC
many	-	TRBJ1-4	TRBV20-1	CSARGSGRERREKLFF	TGCAGTGCTAGAGGTTCAGGCCGGGAGCGGCGAGAAAAACTGTTTTTT
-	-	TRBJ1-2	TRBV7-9	CASSLAKEGYGYTF	TGTGCCAGCAGCTTAGCCAAGGAGGGATATGGCTACACCTTC
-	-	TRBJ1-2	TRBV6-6	CASSSHQAEGYTF	TGTGCCAGCAGTTCTCATCAGGCTGAGGGCTACACCTTC
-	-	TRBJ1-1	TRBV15	CATSSADRLSTEAFF	TGTGCCACCAGCAGTGCCGACAGGTTGTCCACTGAAGCTTTCTTT
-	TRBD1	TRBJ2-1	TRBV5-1	CASSLLRTGTFDEQFF	TGCGCCAGCAGCCTCCTTAGGACAGGGACGTTCGATGAGCAGTTCTTC
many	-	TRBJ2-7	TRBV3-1	CASSQRRASYEQYF	TGTGCCAGCAGCCAGCGCAGGGCTTCCTACGAGCAGTACTTC
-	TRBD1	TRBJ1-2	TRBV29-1	CSVGGVVPRTGVYGYTF	TGCAGCGTCGGGGGGGTAGTTCCGAGGACAGGGGTTTATGGCTACACCTTC